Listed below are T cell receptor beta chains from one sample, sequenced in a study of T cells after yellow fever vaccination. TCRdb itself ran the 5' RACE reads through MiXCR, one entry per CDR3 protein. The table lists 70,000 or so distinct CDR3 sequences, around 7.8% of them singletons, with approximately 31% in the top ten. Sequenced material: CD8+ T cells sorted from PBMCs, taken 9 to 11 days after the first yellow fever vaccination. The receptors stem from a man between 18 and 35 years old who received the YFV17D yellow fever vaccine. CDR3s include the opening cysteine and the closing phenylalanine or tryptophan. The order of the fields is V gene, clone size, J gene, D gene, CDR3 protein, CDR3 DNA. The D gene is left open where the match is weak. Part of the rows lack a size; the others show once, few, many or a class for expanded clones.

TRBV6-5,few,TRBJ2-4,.,CASKPGRTTKNIQYF,TGTGCCAGCAAGCCGGGACGAACCACCAAAAACATTCAGTACTTC
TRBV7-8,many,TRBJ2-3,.,CASSSGAGTRTDTQYF,TGTGCCAGCAGCTCCGGAGCCGGGACACGGACGGATACGCAGTATTTT
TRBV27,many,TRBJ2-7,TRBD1,CASSLLVSRGPGEQYF,TGTGCCAGCAGTTTATTAGTCTCCAGGGGGCCGGGTGAGCAGTACTTC
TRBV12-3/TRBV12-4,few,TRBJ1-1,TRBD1,CASSFRQGNTEAFF,TGTGCCAGCAGTTTCCGACAGGGGAACACTGAAGCTTTCTTT
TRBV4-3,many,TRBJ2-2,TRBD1,CASSLQGLVAGELFF,TGCGCCAGCAGCCTACAGGGGCTCGTCGCCGGGGAGCTGTTTTTT
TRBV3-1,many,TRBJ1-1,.,CASSIRMDTEAFF,TGTGCCAGCAGCATTAGGATGGACACTGAAGCTTTCTTT
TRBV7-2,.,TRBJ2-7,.,CASSSTTGSYEQYF,TGTGCCAGCAGCTCCACGACAGGCTCCTACGAGCAGTACTTC
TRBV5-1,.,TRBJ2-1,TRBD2,CASSSSFWVAGAYNEQFF,TGCGCCAGCAGCTCGAGTTTCTGGGTAGCGGGGGCTTACAATGAGCAGTTCTTC
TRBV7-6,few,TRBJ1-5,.,CASSLRSRGGNQPQHF,TGTGCCAGCAGCTTGAGGTCGAGAGGGGGAAATCAGCCCCAGCATTTT
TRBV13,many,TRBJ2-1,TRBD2,CASSASGLQFF,TGTGCCAGCAGCGCCTCGGGACTACAGTTCTTC
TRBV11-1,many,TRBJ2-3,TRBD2,CASSLAGGPSDTQYF,TGTGCCAGCAGCTTGGCGGGGGGGCCATCAGATACGCAGTATTTT
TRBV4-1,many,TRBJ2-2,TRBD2,CASSPWTSGVANTGELFF,TGCGCCAGCAGCCCCTGGACTAGCGGGGTCGCGAACACCGGGGAGCTGTTTTTT
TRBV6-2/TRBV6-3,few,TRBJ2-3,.,CASTHGGGGADTQYF,TGTGCCAGCACCCACGGGGGCGGGGGTGCAGATACGCAGTATTTT
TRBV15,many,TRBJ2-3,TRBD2,CATSRGQGGGTTDTQYF,TGTGCCACCAGCAGAGGACAAGGCGGGGGGACCACAGATACGCAGTATTTT
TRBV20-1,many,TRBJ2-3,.,CSALGKRGTDTQYF,TGCAGTGCCCTAGGAAAGCGGGGCACAGATACGCAGTATTTT
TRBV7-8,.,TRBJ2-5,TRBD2,CASSLGEGRLQETQYF,TGTGCCAGCAGCTTAGGGGAGGGCAGGCTCCAAGAGACCCAGTACTTC
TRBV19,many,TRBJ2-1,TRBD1,CATVTGNEQFF,TGTGCCACCGTGACAGGGAATGAGCAGTTCTTC
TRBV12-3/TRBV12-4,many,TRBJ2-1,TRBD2,CASSIAGGAPSSYNEQFF,TGTGCCAGCAGCATAGCGGGGGGTGCACCGAGCTCCTACAATGAGCAGTTCTTC
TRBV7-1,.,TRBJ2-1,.,CASSSQQGPLVLFF,TGTGCCAGCAGCTCCCAACAGGGCCCCCTCGTTTTGTTCTTC
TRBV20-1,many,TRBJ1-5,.,CSAHTPRNSNQPQHF,TGCAGTGCCCACACCCCTAGGAATAGCAATCAGCCCCAGCATTTT
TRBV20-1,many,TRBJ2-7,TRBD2,CSAETSGVSEQYF,TGCAGTGCTGAAACTAGCGGGGTTAGTGAGCAGTACTTC
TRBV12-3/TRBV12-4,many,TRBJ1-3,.,CASSPRAPGSGNTIYF,TGTGCCAGCAGTCCCCGGGCTCCTGGCTCTGGAAACACCATATATTTT
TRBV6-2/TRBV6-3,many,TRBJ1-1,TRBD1,CASSYGPTGTEAFF,TGTGCCAGCAGTTACGGACCGACAGGGACTGAAGCTTTCTTT
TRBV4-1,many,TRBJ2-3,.,CASSQEGPFTDTQYF,TGCGCCAGCAGCCAGGAGGGCCCTTTCACAGATACGCAGTATTTT
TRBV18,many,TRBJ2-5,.,CASSPTVGGKETQYF,TGTGCCAGCTCACCCACCGTCGGGGGAAAAGAGACCCAGTACTTC
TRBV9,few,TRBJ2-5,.,CASSVWGAVETQYF,TGTGCCAGCAGCGTTTGGGGGGCTGTGGAGACCCAGTACTTC
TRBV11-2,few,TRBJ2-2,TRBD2,CASSPRSGFTGELFF,TGTGCCAGCAGCCCACGTAGCGGGTTCACCGGGGAGCTGTTTTTT
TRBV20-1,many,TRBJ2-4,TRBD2,CSATTGTSGGAQYF,TGCAGTGCTACTACCGGGACTAGCGGGGGAGCTCAGTACTTC
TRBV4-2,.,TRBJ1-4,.,CASSQGVEKLFF,TGTGCCAGCAGCCAAGGAGTTGAAAAACTGTTTTTT
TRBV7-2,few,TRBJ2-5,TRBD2,CASTTLGGGMETQYF,TGTGCCAGCACCACGCTCGGGGGGGGGATGGAGACCCAGTACTTC
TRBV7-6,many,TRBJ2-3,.,CASTRGWGSTDTQYF,TGTGCCAGCACCCGCGGGTGGGGTAGCACAGATACGCAGTATTTT
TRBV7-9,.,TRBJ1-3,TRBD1,CASSFPGGSGNTIYF,TGTGCCAGCAGCTTCCCAGGGGGCTCGGGAAACACCATATATTTT
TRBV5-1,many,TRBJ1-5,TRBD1,CASRATGDSNQPQHF,TGCGCCAGCAGGGCGACAGGGGATAGCAATCAGCCCCAGCATTTT
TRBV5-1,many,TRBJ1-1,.,CASSPGLNTEAFF,TGTGCCAGCAGCCCCGGGCTGAACACTGAAGCTTTCTTT
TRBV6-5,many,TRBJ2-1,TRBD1,CASSYSRDSSYNEQFF,TGTGCCAGCAGTTACTCGAGGGACAGCTCCTACAATGAGCAGTTCTTC
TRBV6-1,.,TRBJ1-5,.,CASTGEGNQPQHF,TGTGCCAGCACCGGGGAAGGCAATCAGCCCCAGCATTTT
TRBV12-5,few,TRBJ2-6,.,CASGRAPVWANVLTF,TGTGCTAGTGGGAGGGCCCCTGTCTGGGCCAACGTCCTGACTTTC
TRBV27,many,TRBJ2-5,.,CASSTQGETQYF,TGTGCCAGCTCCACCCAGGGGGAGACCCAGTACTTC
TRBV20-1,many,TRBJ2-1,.,CSATGGSYNEQFF,TGCAGTGCTACAGGGGGGTCCTACAATGAGCAGTTCTTC
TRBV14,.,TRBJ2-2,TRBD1,CASSQTGTQGANTGELFF,TGTGCCAGCAGCCAAACCGGGACCCAGGGGGCGAACACCGGGGAGCTGTTTTTT
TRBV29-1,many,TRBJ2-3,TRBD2,CSVVGGGLTDTQYF,TGCAGCGTCGTGGGCGGGGGACTCACAGATACGCAGTATTTT
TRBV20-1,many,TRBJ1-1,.,CSARDRGLVGMNTEAFF,TGCAGTGCTAGAGACAGGGGCCTGGTGGGGATGAACACTGAAGCTTTCTTT